Many counts were recorded for the clone carrying this T cell receptor (beta chain). Its antigen is as yet unknown. The source of the sample is a study of human T cells and chemical hapten exposure. Study-wide findings and caveats: Versus controls, expanded TCRs had significantly more large CDR3 similarity clusters.

Authors' processing steps: Counts of TCRs in each sample centred on a median of about 96,000 and extended from roughly 23,000 to 700,000. TCRdb ran MiXCR on the RACE reads and lists one entry per CDR3 protein. V and J calls and clone size were set by TCRdb, not the authors. In the table there are more than 80,000 distinct CDR3 sequences, approximately 12% of which are singletons. The time point: pre-sensitization, week 0. Treatment given: therapeutic diphenylcyclopropenone sensitization with weekly scalp DPC. V gave up 4 bases and J gave up 1 base, with 25 bases separating them. From germline, CDR1 is MGHRA and CDR2 YSYEKL. The CDR3 is 20 amino acids.

This rearrangement joins TRBV4-1 to TRBJ1-4, with D possibly matching TRBD1 (6 bases). The sequence was obtained from a woman between 45 and 65 years old with alopecia areata. Some clones in this sample may be carry-over from other donors' samples. This specimen consisted of whole blood, obtained in connection with sensitization to the hapten diphenylcyclopropenone (DPC). The CDR3 nucleotides read TGCGCCAGCAGCCCGGGGGCGGTTGCTCTATCGGGCCTAACTAATGAAAAACTGTTTTTT. Protein sequence: CASSPGAVALSGLTNEKLFF.